This T cell receptor beta chain derives from a study of T cell clonality in common variable immunodeficiency. A few counts support this clone. The antigen is unknown. Produced via immunoSEQ multiplex PCR; TCRdb's table is partial and in-frame only. Observed in the sample are some 13,000 clones, none of them singletons. Reduced serum IgG, IgA and/or IgM plus specific antibody deficiency defined CVID. Each donor provided about 5 to 9 ml of heparinized whole blood. Study results and caveats: Shared TCRbeta clones were fewer between CVID subjects than controls. Reportedly, TCR beta sequences from common variable immunodeficiency showed fewer deletions and N-nucleotide insertions.

This TCR came from a human donor with common variable immunodeficiency. Sequencing was carried out using peripheral blood mononuclear cells.

CDR3 DNA, as far as it was read: TGTGCCAGCAGCTTAGCGCTTCGGACAGGGCACTCTGGCTACGAG. It yields the protein CASSLALRTGHSGYE. The CDR3 as a whole reads CASSLALRTGHSGYEQYF. This chain joins TRBV7-2 and TRBJ2-7; 8 nucleotides align to TRBD1. The read finishes 3 residues shy of the CDR3 end, and the germline J gene is used to complete it. Looked up from germline, CDR1 is SGHTA and CDR2 is FQGNSA. Trimming cost V 0 bases and J 3 bases; bases outside gene matches: 13. This CDR3 is 18 amino acids long.